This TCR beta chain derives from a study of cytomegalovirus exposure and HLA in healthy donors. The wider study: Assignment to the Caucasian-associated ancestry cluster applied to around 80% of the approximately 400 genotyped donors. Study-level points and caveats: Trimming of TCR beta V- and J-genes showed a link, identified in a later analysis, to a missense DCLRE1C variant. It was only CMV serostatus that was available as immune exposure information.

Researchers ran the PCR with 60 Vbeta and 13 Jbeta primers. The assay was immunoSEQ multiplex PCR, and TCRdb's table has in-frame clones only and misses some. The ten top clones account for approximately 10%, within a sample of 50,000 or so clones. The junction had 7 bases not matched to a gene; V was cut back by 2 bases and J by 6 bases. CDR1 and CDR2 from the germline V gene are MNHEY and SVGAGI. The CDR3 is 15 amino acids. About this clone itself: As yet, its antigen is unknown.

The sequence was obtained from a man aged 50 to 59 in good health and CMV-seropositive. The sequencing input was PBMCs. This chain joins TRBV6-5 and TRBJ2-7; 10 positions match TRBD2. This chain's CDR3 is CASSYAASGSFEQYF. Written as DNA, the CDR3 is TGTGCCAGCAGTTACGCGGCTAGCGGGAGTTTCGAGCAGTACTTC.